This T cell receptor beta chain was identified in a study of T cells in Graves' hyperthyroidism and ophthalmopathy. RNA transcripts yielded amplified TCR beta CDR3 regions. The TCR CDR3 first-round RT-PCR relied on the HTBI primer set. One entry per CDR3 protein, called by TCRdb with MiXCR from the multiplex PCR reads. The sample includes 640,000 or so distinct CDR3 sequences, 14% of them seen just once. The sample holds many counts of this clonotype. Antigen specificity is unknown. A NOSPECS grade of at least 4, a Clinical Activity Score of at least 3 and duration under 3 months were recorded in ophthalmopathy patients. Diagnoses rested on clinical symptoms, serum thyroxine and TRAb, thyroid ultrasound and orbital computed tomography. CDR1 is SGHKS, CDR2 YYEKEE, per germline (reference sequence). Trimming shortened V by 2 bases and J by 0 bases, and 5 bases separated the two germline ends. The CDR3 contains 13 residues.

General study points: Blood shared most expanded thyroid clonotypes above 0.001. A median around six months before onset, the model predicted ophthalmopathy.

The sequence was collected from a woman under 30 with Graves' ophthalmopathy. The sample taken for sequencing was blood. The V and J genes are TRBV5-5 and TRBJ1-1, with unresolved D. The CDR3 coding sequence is TGTGCCAGCAGCTTTCCAGTGAACACTGAAGCTTTCTTT. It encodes CASSFPVNTEAFF. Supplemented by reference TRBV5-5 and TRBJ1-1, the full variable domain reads DAGVTQSPTHLIKTRGQQVTLRCSPISGHKSVSWYQQVLGQGPQFIFQYYEKEERGRGNFPDRFSARQFPNYSSELNVNALLLGDSALYLCASSFPVNTEAFFGQGTRLTVV.